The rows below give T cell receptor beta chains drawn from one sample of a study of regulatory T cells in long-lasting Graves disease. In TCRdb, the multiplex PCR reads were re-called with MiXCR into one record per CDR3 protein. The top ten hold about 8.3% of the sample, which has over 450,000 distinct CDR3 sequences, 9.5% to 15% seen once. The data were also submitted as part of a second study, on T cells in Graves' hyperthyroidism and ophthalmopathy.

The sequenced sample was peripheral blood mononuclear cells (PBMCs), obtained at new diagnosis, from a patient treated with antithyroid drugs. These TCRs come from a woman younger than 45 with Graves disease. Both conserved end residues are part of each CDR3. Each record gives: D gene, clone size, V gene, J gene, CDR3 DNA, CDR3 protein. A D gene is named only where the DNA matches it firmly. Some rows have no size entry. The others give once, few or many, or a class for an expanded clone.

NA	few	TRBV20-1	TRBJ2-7	TGCAGTGCTAGAGACCCGGTCGGGGGGACAGGCTACGAGCAGTACTTC	CSARDPVGGTGYEQYF
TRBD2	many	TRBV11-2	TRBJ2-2	TGTGCCAGCAGCTTACTCCGACTAGCGGGAGTTGGCGGGGAGCTGTTTTTT	CASSLLRLAGVGGELFF
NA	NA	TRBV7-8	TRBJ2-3	TGTGCCAGCAGGTCGACAGGGAGGGCTACGCAGTATTTT	CASRSTGRATQYF
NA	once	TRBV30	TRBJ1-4	TGTGCCTGGTCAGACAGGTTAAATGAAAAACTGTTTTTT	CAWSDRLNEKLFF
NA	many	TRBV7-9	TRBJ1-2	TGTGCCAGCAGCCCCCCAATGGAAGGGGCGCGTGACTATGGCTACACCTTC	CASSPPMEGARDYGYTF
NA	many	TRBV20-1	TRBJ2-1	TGCAGTGCCCAAGGGGAGGCCCCCTACAATGAGCAGTTCTTC	CSAQGEAPYNEQFF
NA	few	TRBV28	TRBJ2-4	TGTGCCAGCAGTAGTATGGGACTCCGAGATCTAGCCAAAAACATTCAGTACTTC	CASSSMGLRDLAKNIQYF
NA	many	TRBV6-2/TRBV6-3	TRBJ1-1	TGTGCCAGCAATAACCCCCAGGGTTTGAACACTGAAGCTTTCTTT	CASNNPQGLNTEAFF
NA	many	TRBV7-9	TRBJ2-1	TGTGCCAGCAGTTACTCCCGCGATGAGCAGTTCTTC	CASSYSRDEQFF
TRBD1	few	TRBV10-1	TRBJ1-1	TGCGCCAGCAGTGAATTGGGACAGGGTCAAGCTTTCTTT	CASSELGQGQAFF
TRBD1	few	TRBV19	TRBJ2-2	TGTGCCAGCGCTTACAGGGGTTCGAACACCGGGGAGCTGTTTTTT	CASAYRGSNTGELFF
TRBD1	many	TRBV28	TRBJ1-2	TGTTCCAGCAGTTTAGGAGACAGGGGGCCGAATAACTATGGCTACACCTTC	CSSSLGDRGPNNYGYTF
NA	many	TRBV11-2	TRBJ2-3	TGTGCCAGCAGCTTAGGGGGCGGACACACAGATACGCAGTATTTT	CASSLGGGHTDTQYF
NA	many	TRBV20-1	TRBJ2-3	TGCAGTGCTAGAGATCCTTTGACCGGGGATACGCAGTATTTT	CSARDPLTGDTQYF
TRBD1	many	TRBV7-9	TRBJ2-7	TGTGCCAGCAGCGACGGGACAGGGGATTACGAGCAGTACTTC	CASSDGTGDYEQYF
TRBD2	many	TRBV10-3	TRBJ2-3	TGTGCCATCAGTGGTAATCGCGGACTAGCGACAGATACGCAGTATTTT	CAISGNRGLATDTQYF
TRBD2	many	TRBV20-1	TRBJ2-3	TGCAGTGCTAGCAGACTAGCTCGCACAGATACGCAGTATTTT	CSASRLARTDTQYF
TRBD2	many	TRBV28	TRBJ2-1	TGTGCCAGCAGTTACCCGGGGGGGCAGGTTAACAATGAGCAGTTCTTC	CASSYPGGQVNNEQFF
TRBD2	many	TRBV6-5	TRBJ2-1	TGTGCCAGCAGTTACCACGGACTAGCGGGAGTCAATGAGCAGTTCTTC	CASSYHGLAGVNEQFF
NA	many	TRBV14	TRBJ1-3	TGTGCCAGCAGCCAAGTGGGTGGAAACACCATATATTTT	CASSQVGGNTIYF
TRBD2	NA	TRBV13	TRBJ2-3	TGTGCCAGCAGCCCCCGGGGTAGCGGGAGGTACACAGATACGCAGTATTTT	CASSPRGSGRYTDTQYF
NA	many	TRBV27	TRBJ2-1	TGTGCCAGCAGTTTCAGACCGGCCAACCGTGGTAGCTCCTACAATGAGCAGTTCTTC	CASSFRPANRGSSYNEQFF
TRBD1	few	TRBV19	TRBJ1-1	TGTGCCAGTAGTATAGGCGGCAGGGGGTACACTGAAGCTTTCTTT	CASSIGGRGYTEAFF
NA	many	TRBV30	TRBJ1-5	TGTGCCTGGAGTGTGTCCCCGGGGCGGCAGCCCCAGCATTTT	CAWSVSPGRQPQHF
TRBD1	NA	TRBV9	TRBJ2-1	TGTGCCAGCAGCACGGGACAGGTCCTATACAATGAGCAGTTCTTC	CASSTGQVLYNEQFF
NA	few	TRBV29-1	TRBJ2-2	TGCAGCGGGCGGGAAGCCGGGGAGCTGTTTTTT	CSGREAGELFF
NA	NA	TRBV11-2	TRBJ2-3	TGTGCCAGCAGCCCCGAGGACCCAAGGACAGATACGCAGTATTTT	CASSPEDPRTDTQYF
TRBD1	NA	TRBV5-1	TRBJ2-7	TGCGCCAGCAGCTTGGGGACAGGGGGCTCCGACGAGCAGTACTTC	CASSLGTGGSDEQYF
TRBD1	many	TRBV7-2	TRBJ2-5	TGTGCCAGCAGCCCCGGGGACAGGGCTCAAGAGACCCAGTACTTC	CASSPGDRAQETQYF
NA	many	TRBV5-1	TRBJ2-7	TGCGCCAGCAGCTTTGGGGGGGGGGCCTCCTACGAGCAGTACTTC	CASSFGGGASYEQYF
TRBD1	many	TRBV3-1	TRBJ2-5	TGTGCCAGCAGCCACAGGGACAGGGGATTGGATGAGACCCAGTACTTC	CASSHRDRGLDETQYF
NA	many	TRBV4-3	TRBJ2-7	TGCGCCAGCAGTAACCAGCCAGGGTACGAGCAGTACTTC	CASSNQPGYEQYF
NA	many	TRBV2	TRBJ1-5	TGTGCCAGCAGTGAAGGTGGGCCAGTCCCCTCGAGCAATCAGCCCCAGCATTTT	CASSEGGPVPSSNQPQHF